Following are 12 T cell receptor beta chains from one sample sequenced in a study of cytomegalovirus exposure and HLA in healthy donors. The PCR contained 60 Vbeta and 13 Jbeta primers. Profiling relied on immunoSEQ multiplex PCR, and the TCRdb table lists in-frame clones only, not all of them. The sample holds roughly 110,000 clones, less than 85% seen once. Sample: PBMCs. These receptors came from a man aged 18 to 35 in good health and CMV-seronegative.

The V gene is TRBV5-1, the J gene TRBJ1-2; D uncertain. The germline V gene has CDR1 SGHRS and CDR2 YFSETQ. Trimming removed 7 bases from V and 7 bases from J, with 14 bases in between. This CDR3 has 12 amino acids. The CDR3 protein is CASGGSFGGYTF. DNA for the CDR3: TGCGCCAGCGGAGGTTCATTCGGTGGCTACACCTTC. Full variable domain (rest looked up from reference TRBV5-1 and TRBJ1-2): KAGVTQTPRYLIKTRGQQVTLSCSPISGHRSVSWYQQTPGQGLQFLFEYFSETQRNKGNFPGRFSGRQFSNSRSEMNVSTLELGDSALYLCASGGSFGGYTFGSGTRLTVV.

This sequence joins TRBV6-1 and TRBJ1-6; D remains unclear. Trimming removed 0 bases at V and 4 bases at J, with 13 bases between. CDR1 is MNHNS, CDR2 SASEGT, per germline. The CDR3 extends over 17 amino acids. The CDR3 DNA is TGTGCCAGCAGTGAAGCGTCGACAAGTGCATATAATTCACCCCTCCACTTT. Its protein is CASSEASTSAYNSPLHF.

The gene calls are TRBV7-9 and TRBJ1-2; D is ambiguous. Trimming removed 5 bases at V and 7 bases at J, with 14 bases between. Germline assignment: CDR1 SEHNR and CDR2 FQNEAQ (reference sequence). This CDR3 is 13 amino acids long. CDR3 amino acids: CASSKIPPGGYTF. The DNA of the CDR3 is TGTGCCAGCAGCAAGATCCCTCCCGGTGGCTACACCTTC.

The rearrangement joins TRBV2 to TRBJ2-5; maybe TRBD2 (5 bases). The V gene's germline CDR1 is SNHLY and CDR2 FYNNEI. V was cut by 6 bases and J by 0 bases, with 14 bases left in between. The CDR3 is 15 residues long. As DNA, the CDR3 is TGTGCCAGCAGCGGAGGACCACGGTACCAAGAGACCCAGTACTTC. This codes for CASSGGPRYQETQYF.

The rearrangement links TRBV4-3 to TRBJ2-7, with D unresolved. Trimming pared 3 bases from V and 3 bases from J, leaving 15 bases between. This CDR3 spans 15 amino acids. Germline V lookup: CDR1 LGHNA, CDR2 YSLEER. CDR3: CASSHSGDHNYEQYF. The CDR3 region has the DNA TGCGCCAGCAGCCACTCCGGAGATCACAACTACGAGCAGTACTTC.

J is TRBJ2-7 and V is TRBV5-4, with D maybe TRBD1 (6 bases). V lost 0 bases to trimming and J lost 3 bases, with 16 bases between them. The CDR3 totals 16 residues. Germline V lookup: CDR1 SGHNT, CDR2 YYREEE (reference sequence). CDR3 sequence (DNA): TGTGCCAGCAGCTTGGCCGGTAAAGGGGGAAACTACGAGCAGTACTTC. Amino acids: CASSLAGKGGNYEQYF.

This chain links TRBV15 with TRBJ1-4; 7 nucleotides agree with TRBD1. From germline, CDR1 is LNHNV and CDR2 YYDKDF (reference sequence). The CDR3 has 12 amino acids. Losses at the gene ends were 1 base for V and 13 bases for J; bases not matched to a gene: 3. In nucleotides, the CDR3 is TGTGCCACCAGCAGAGTTAACAGGGGACTGTTTTTT. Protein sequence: CATSRVNRGLFF. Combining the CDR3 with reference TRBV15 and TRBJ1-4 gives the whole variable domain DAMVIQNPRYQVTQFGKPVTLSCSQTLNHNVMYWYQQKSSQAPKLLFHYYDKDFNNEADTPDNFQSRRPNTSFCFLDIRSPGLGDTAMYLCATSRVNRGLFFGSGTQLSVL.

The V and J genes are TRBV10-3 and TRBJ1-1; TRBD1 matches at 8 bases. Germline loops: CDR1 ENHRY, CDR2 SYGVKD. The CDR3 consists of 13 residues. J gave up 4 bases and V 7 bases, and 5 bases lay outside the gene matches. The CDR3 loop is CAINQGQGTEAFF. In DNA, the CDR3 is TGTGCCATCAACCAAGGACAGGGCACTGAAGCTTTCTTT.

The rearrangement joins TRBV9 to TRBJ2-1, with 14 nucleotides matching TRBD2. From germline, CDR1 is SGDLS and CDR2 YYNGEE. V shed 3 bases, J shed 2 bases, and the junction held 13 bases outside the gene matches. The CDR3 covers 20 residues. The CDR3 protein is CASSDTTSGGERSAYNEQFF. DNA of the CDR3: TGTGCCAGCAGCGACACGACTAGCGGGGGGGAGAGATCAGCCTACAATGAGCAGTTCTTC.

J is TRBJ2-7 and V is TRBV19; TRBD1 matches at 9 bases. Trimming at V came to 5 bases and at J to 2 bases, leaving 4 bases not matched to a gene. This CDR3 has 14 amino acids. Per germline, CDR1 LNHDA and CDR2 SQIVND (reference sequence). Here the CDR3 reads CASSPGQGPYEQYF. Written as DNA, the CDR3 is TGTGCCAGTAGTCCGGGACAGGGTCCCTACGAGCAGTACTTC.

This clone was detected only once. DNA for the CDR3: TGTGCCAGCAGCGGAGCACAGGGGTCCTATGGCTACACCTTC. Its protein product is CASSGAQGSYGYTF. This chain joins TRBV7-6 and TRBJ1-2; 7 bases fit TRBD1. CDR1 is SGHVS, CDR2 FNYEAQ, per germline. The CDR3 runs 14 residues. The ends lost 5 bases at V and 4 bases at J; junction bases unmatched: 7.

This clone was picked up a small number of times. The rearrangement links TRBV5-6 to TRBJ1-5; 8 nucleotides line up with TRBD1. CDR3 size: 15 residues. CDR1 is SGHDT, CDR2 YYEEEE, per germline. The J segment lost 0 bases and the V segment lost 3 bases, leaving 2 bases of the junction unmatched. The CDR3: CASSSDRDSNQPQHF. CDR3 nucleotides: TGTGCCAGCAGCTCGGACAGGGATAGCAATCAGCCCCAGCATTTT.